These T cell receptor beta chains were read from a single sample in a study of blood T cell repertoires in COVID-19. Only in-frame clones appear in the TCRdb table, and some are missing; sequencing was by immunoSEQ multiplex PCR. The profile shows 300,000 to 400,000 clones, approximately 87% of them singletons. Sample: peripheral blood. The receptors stem from a woman in her 50s who had recovered from COVID-19. Both conserved end residues are part of each CDR3. Each record gives: V gene, J gene, clone size, D gene, CDR3 protein, CDR3 DNA. The D gene is left open where the match is weak. Clone size appears in some rows only: once, few, many, or a class for an expanded clone.

V: TRBV5-1
J: TRBJ2-1
size: .
D: TRBD2
CDR3: CASSLELAGVNEQFF
DNA: TGCGCCAGCAGCTTGGAGCTAGCGGGGGTTAATGAGCAGTTCTTC

V: TRBV28
J: TRBJ2-3
size: .
D: TRBD2
CDR3: CASSFVAGPTDTQYF
DNA: TGTGCCAGCAGTTTCGTAGCGGGGCCCACAGATACGCAGTATTTT

V: TRBV21-1
J: TRBJ2-1
size: .
D: .
CDR3: CARFRDRGLYNEQFF
DNA: TGTGCCAGGTTCCGGGACAGGGGGCTCTACAATGAGCAGTTCTTC

V: TRBV7-3
J: TRBJ1-1
size: .
D: TRBD1
CDR3: CASSSQGANLNTEAFF
DNA: TGTGCCAGCAGCTCGCAGGGGGCTAACTTGAACACTGAAGCTTTCTTT

V: TRBV7-6
J: TRBJ1-1
size: .
D: TRBD1
CDR3: CASSTDRGDTEAFF
DNA: TGTGCCAGCAGCACAGACAGGGGGGACACTGAAGCTTTCTTT

V: TRBV15
J: TRBJ1-1
size: .
D: .
CDR3: CATSRDARATEAFF
DNA: TGTGCCACCAGCAGAGATGCCAGGGCCACTGAAGCTTTCTTT

V: TRBV7-3
J: TRBJ2-7
size: .
D: TRBD1
CDR3: CASSLIDRGSYEQYF
DNA: TGTGCCAGCAGCTTAATTGACAGGGGCTCCTACGAGCAGTACTTC

V: TRBV7-2
J: TRBJ1-3
size: .
D: TRBD1
CDR3: CASSAGQGENTIYF
DNA: TGTGCCAGCAGCGCGGGACAGGGCGAAAACACCATATATTTT

V: TRBV27
J: TRBJ1-1
size: .
D: TRBD1
CDR3: CASRGTGGLEAFF
DNA: TGTGCCAGCAGGGGGACAGGGGGGCTTGAAGCTTTCTTT

V: TRBV19
J: TRBJ1-5
size: .
D: .
CDR3: CASSLAQAKPQHF
DNA: TGTGCCAGTAGTTTGGCACAGGCTAAGCCCCAGCATTTT

V: TRBV5-5
J: TRBJ1-1
size: .
D: .
CDR3: CASSLAGAGRTEAFF
DNA: TGTGCCAGCAGCTTGGCGGGAGCAGGGAGGACTGAAGCTTTCTTT

V: TRBV28
J: TRBJ1-1
size: .
D: .
CDR3: CASSQAATVNTEAFF
DNA: TGTGCCAGCAGTCAAGCCGCGACAGTGAACACTGAAGCTTTCTTT

V: TRBV11-3
J: TRBJ2-5
size: .
D: TRBD1
CDR3: CASSSPAGGQETQYF
DNA: TGTGCCAGCAGCTCCCCCGCAGGGGGCCAAGAGACCCAGTACTTC

V: TRBV7-9
J: TRBJ1-1
size: .
D: TRBD1
CDR3: CASSLYGKGANTEAFF
DNA: TGTGCCAGCAGCTTATATGGGAAGGGGGCGAACACTGAAGCTTTCTTT

V: TRBV7-9
J: TRBJ2-3
size: .
D: TRBD2
CDR3: CASSLALGGFTDTQYF
DNA: TGTGCCAGCAGCTTAGCGCTGGGAGGGTTCACAGATACGCAGTATTTT

V: TRBV29-1
J: TRBJ2-3
size: .
D: TRBD2
CDR3: CSVETSGRPDTQYF
DNA: TGCAGCGTTGAGACTAGCGGGAGACCAGATACGCAGTATTTT

V: TRBV10-2
J: TRBJ1-6
size: once
D: .
CDR3: CASSELRTEPPILPLHF
DNA: TGCGCCAGCAGTGAGTTGAGGACAGAGCCTCCAATTCTACCCCTCCACTTT

V: TRBV6-2/TRBV6-3
J: TRBJ2-5
size: .
D: .
CDR3: CASSPDSKETQYF
DNA: TGTGCCAGCAGTCCAGACTCAAAAGAGACCCAGTACTTC

V: TRBV7-2
J: TRBJ2-3
size: .
D: TRBD2
CDR3: CASSLAARGEDTQYF
DNA: TGTGCCAGCAGCTTAGCGGCTCGGGGGGAGGATACGCAGTATTTT

V: TRBV10-3
J: TRBJ1-2
size: .
D: TRBD1
CDR3: CAAGDRGFYGYTF
DNA: TGTGCCGCGGGAGACAGGGGGTTCTATGGCTACACCTTC

V: TRBV7-2
J: TRBJ2-1
size: .
D: TRBD2
CDR3: CASSLGPLAGGNEQFF
DNA: TGTGCCAGCAGCTTAGGGCCACTAGCGGGAGGTAATGAGCAGTTCTTC

V: TRBV18
J: TRBJ1-6
size: .
D: .
CDR3: CASSPRTESYNSPLHF
DNA: TGTGCCAGCTCACCGAGGACAGAGTCTTATAATTCACCCCTCCACTTT

V: TRBV19
J: TRBJ2-1
size: .
D: TRBD2
CDR3: CASTNSLGTSGLYSYNEQFF
DNA: TGTGCCAGTACCAACTCCTTGGGGACTAGCGGGCTATACTCCTACAATGAGCAGTTCTTC

V: TRBV7-2
J: TRBJ1-2
size: .
D: .
CDR3: CASSLDTGHGYTF
DNA: TGTGCCAGCAGCTTAGATACAGGGCATGGCTACACCTTC

V: TRBV19
J: TRBJ2-1
size: .
D: .
CDR3: CASSIAGTPYNEQFF
DNA: TGTGCCAGTAGTATCGCTGGGACACCTTACAATGAGCAGTTCTTC

V: TRBV2
J: TRBJ2-6
size: .
D: TRBD1
CDR3: CASSFSPGQGFSGANVLTF
DNA: TGTGCCAGCAGTTTTTCTCCCGGACAGGGATTCTCTGGGGCCAACGTCCTGACTTTC

V: TRBV7-7
J: TRBJ2-1
size: .
D: TRBD2
CDR3: CASSSLAGGPSEQFF
DNA: TGTGCTAGCAGTTCTCTAGCGGGAGGGCCGAGTGAGCAGTTCTTC

V: TRBV7-3
J: TRBJ2-3
size: once
D: TRBD2
CDR3: CASSRAGGGTDTQYF
DNA: TGTGCCAGCAGCAGAGCGGGAGGTGGCACAGATACGCAGTATTTT

V: TRBV6-5
J: TRBJ2-1
size: .
D: TRBD2
CDR3: CASRVTSGIHNEQFF
DNA: TGTGCCAGCAGGGTAACTAGCGGTATTCACAATGAGCAGTTCTTC

V: TRBV27
J: TRBJ1-6
size: .
D: .
CDR3: CASSLTRAPHNSPLHF
DNA: TGTGCCAGCAGTTTAACGAGGGCCCCTCATAATTCACCCCTCCACTTT

V: TRBV2
J: TRBJ2-5
size: .
D: .
CDR3: CASILQAHQETQYF
DNA: TGTGCCAGCATTCTCCAGGCTCACCAAGAGACCCAGTACTTC

V: TRBV7-2
J: TRBJ1-2
size: .
D: TRBD1
CDR3: CASSREGANGYTF
DNA: TGTGCCAGCAGCAGAGAGGGGGCGAATGGCTACACCTTC

V: TRBV9
J: TRBJ1-6
size: .
D: .
CDR3: CASSVDPRADSPLHF
DNA: TGTGCCAGCAGCGTAGATCCCAGGGCTGACTCACCCCTCCACTTT

V: TRBV28
J: TRBJ1-2
size: few
D: .
CDR3: CASSLRQVDYGYTF
DNA: TGTGCCAGCAGTTTAAGACAGGTGGATTATGGCTACACCTTC

V: TRBV6-5
J: TRBJ1-6
size: .
D: .
CDR3: CASSASRVSSPLHF
DNA: TGTGCCAGCAGCGCGTCCAGGGTTAGCTCACCCCTCCACTTT

V: TRBV6-2/TRBV6-3
J: TRBJ2-2
size: .
D: .
CDR3: CASSPLRGTGELFF
DNA: TGTGCCAGCAGTCCCCTACGAGGGACCGGGGAGCTGTTTTTT

V: TRBV28
J: TRBJ2-1
size: .
D: TRBD2
CDR3: CASSFMGLASNEQFF
DNA: TGTGCCAGCAGTTTCATGGGACTAGCGTCGAATGAGCAGTTCTTC

V: TRBV7-9
J: TRBJ2-7
size: .
D: .
CDR3: CASGDTGFSYEQYF
DNA: TGTGCCAGCGGAGATACAGGGTTCTCCTACGAGCAGTACTTC

V: TRBV5-4
J: TRBJ1-3
size: .
D: .
CDR3: CAIGFLNTIYF
DNA: TGTGCCATCGGTTTTTTAAACACCATATATTTT

V: TRBV11-2
J: TRBJ2-1
size: .
D: TRBD1
CDR3: CASSSVVGTGNYEQFF
DNA: TGTGCCAGCAGCTCTGTCGTGGGGACAGGGAACTATGAGCAGTTCTTC

V: TRBV2
J: TRBJ1-6
size: .
D: TRBD1
CDR3: CASKTGTGNSPLHF
DNA: TGTGCCAGCAAAACCGGGACAGGCAATTCACCCCTCCACTTT

V: TRBV3-1/TRBV3-2
J: TRBJ1-5
size: .
D: .
CDR3: CASSQDINQPQHF
DNA: TGTGCCAGCAGCCAGGACATAAATCAGCCCCAGCATTTT

V: TRBV28
J: TRBJ1-6
size: .
D: .
CDR3: CASSSGLGSPLHF
DNA: TGTGCCAGCAGTTCAGGGCTGGGTTCACCCCTCCACTTT

V: TRBV5-5
J: TRBJ2-7
size: .
D: .
CDR3: CASSRTVSLGYEQYF
DNA: TGTGCCAGCAGCCGGACAGTAAGCCTCGGCTACGAGCAGTACTTC

V: TRBV7-6
J: TRBJ2-7
size: few
D: TRBD1
CDR3: CASSVGQGYEQYF
DNA: TGTGCCAGCAGCGTTGGACAGGGCTACGAGCAGTACTTC

V: TRBV4-3
J: TRBJ2-1
size: .
D: .
CDR3: CASSQIQANLHDEQFF
DNA: TGCGCCAGCAGCCAAATACAGGCGAACCTACACGATGAGCAGTTCTTC

V: TRBV25-1
J: TRBJ2-3
size: .
D: .
CDR3: CASSEYSTSTDTQYF
DNA: TGTGCCAGCAGTGAGTACAGTACTAGCACAGATACGCAGTATTTT

V: TRBV19
J: TRBJ1-4
size: .
D: .
CDR3: CASSLSQRGEKLFF
DNA: TGTGCCAGTAGTTTATCACAGCGGGGTGAAAAACTGTTTTTT

V: TRBV18
J: TRBJ2-3
size: .
D: .
CDR3: CASSGGLADTQYF
DNA: TGTGCCAGCTCAGGCGGACTTGCAGATACGCAGTATTTT

V: TRBV19
J: TRBJ1-6
size: .
D: .
CDR3: CASRLGEDNSPLHF
DNA: TGTGCCAGTAGACTGGGAGAGGATAATTCACCCCTCCACTTT

V: TRBV2
J: TRBJ2-2
size: .
D: TRBD1
CDR3: CASRSGTGETRRSGELFF
DNA: TGTGCCAGCAGATCCGGGACAGGAGAAACCCGAAGAAGCGGGGAGCTGTTTTTT

V: TRBV6-2/TRBV6-3
J: TRBJ2-5
size: .
D: TRBD1
CDR3: CASSYNRGLQETQYF
DNA: TGTGCCAGCAGTTACAACAGGGGGCTGCAAGAGACCCAGTACTTC

V: TRBV6-5
J: TRBJ1-3
size: .
D: .
CDR3: CASSPRVLGNTIYF
DNA: TGTGCCAGCAGTCCCAGGGTTCTTGGAAACACCATATATTTT